This is a list of T cell receptor beta chains from one sample in a study of T cell responses to AZD1222 COVID-19 vaccine. Sequencing used immunoSEQ multiplex PCR; TCRdb keeps in-frame clones, though not all of them. This sample has about 76,000 clones, with 90% found just once. The specimen comprised peripheral blood, sampled on day 0 of AZD1222 vaccination. These receptors all come from an adult in good health. CDR3s include the opening cysteine and the closing phenylalanine or tryptophan.

j_call: TRBJ2-5; v_call: TRBV6-5; cdr3_length: 15; cdr3_aa: CASSYSGVDGETQYF
j_call: TRBJ1-2; v_call: TRBV5-5; cdr3_length: 15; cdr3_aa: CASSPVGGETYGYTF
j_call: TRBJ1-6; v_call: TRBV7-9; cdr3_length: 13; cdr3_aa: CASSLVGDSPLHF
j_call: TRBJ1-1; v_call: TRBV29-1; cdr3_length: 13; cdr3_aa: CSVEGRLNTEAFF
j_call: TRBJ2-3; v_call: TRBV29-1; cdr3_length: 15; cdr3_aa: CSVEDPGQYTDTQYF
j_call: TRBJ2-7; v_call: TRBV5-4; cdr3_length: 14; cdr3_aa: CASSPGTKFYEQYF
j_call: TRBJ2-6; v_call: TRBV18; cdr3_length: 15; cdr3_aa: CASSPAASGANVLTF
j_call: TRBJ2-1; v_call: TRBV7-3; cdr3_length: 14; cdr3_aa: CASSLTLNGNEQFF
j_call: TRBJ2-5; v_call: TRBV7-2; cdr3_length: 15; cdr3_aa: CASSLVTGSLETQYF
j_call: TRBJ1-2; v_call: TRBV7-9; cdr3_length: 13; cdr3_aa: CASSTPGGYGYTF
j_call: TRBJ2-5; v_call: TRBV5-8; cdr3_length: 17; cdr3_aa: CASSLGGTSGGKETQYF
j_call: TRBJ1-5; v_call: TRBV7-9; cdr3_length: 15; cdr3_aa: CASSLAGGRDQPQHF
j_call: TRBJ2-3; v_call: TRBV5-1; cdr3_length: 15; cdr3_aa: CASQNSGGAEDTQYF
j_call: TRBJ2-5; v_call: TRBV5-1; cdr3_length: 16; cdr3_aa: CASSLYRTGEIETQYF
j_call: TRBJ2-7; v_call: TRBV3-1/TRBV3-2; cdr3_length: 15; cdr3_aa: CASSQGAGLSYEQYF
j_call: TRBJ1-2; v_call: TRBV5-1; cdr3_length: 18; cdr3_aa: CASSFQSTGQGGNYGYTF
j_call: TRBJ1-2; v_call: TRBV12-3/TRBV12-4; cdr3_length: 13; cdr3_aa: CASTRDRGYGYTF
j_call: TRBJ2-1; v_call: TRBV5-1; cdr3_length: 14; cdr3_aa: CASSLESGRDEQFF
j_call: TRBJ1-6; v_call: TRBV10-3; cdr3_length: 17; cdr3_aa: CAIRMTREDSYNSPLHF
j_call: TRBJ1-2; v_call: TRBV6-6; cdr3_length: 12; cdr3_aa: CASSYSNYGYTF
j_call: TRBJ1-2; v_call: TRBV5-8; cdr3_length: 14; cdr3_aa: CASSPTGARRGYTF
j_call: TRBJ1-2; v_call: TRBV11-2; cdr3_length: 15; cdr3_aa: CASSLIRTVSYGYTF
j_call: TRBJ1-5; v_call: TRBV2; cdr3_length: 11; cdr3_aa: CASSVDQPQHF
j_call: TRBJ2-5; v_call: TRBV7-3; cdr3_length: 18; cdr3_aa: CASSPGLAGGPYQETQYF
j_call: TRBJ2-1; v_call: TRBV7-3; cdr3_length: 15; cdr3_aa: CASSQLAAQYNEQFF
j_call: TRBJ2-1; v_call: TRBV5-1; cdr3_length: 17; cdr3_aa: CASSPTPGSGPPNEQFF
j_call: TRBJ2-7; v_call: TRBV2; cdr3_length: 11; cdr3_aa: CASSVWYEQYF
j_call: TRBJ1-5; v_call: TRBV18; cdr3_length: 14; cdr3_aa: CASSFDRFNQPQHF
j_call: TRBJ2-1; v_call: TRBV30; cdr3_length: 15; cdr3_aa: CAGYSGRAGSNEQFF
j_call: TRBJ1-4; v_call: TRBV2; cdr3_length: 12; cdr3_aa: CASTLMREKLFF
j_call: TRBJ1-1; v_call: TRBV29-1; cdr3_length: 13; cdr3_aa: CSVDRGVGTEAFF
j_call: TRBJ1-5; v_call: TRBV10-1; cdr3_length: 14; cdr3_aa: CASRTDSSNQPQHF
j_call: TRBJ1-1; v_call: TRBV19; cdr3_length: 13; cdr3_aa: CASSLEDRGPAFF
j_call: TRBJ1-2; v_call: TRBV6-5; cdr3_length: 15; cdr3_aa: CASSYEIAGGNGYTF
j_call: TRBJ1-2; v_call: TRBV19; cdr3_length: 14; cdr3_aa: CASSNPGIGYGYTF
j_call: TRBJ2-2; v_call: TRBV19; cdr3_length: 16; cdr3_aa: CATREPGHGDTGELFF
j_call: TRBJ1-6; v_call: TRBV4-1; cdr3_length: 12; cdr3_aa: CASSQLTSPLHF
j_call: TRBJ2-2; v_call: TRBV19; cdr3_length: 14; cdr3_aa: CASTRGGSTGELFF
j_call: TRBJ2-2; v_call: TRBV6-1; cdr3_length: 16; cdr3_aa: CASSVLGGRSTGELFF
j_call: TRBJ1-3; v_call: TRBV4-1; cdr3_length: 15; cdr3_aa: CASSQLGLSGNTIYF
j_call: TRBJ2-1; v_call: TRBV12-1; cdr3_length: 15; cdr3_aa: CASSCDGKRNNEQFF
j_call: TRBJ2-7; v_call: TRBV10-2; cdr3_length: 16; cdr3_aa: CASSESRRTVSYEQYF
j_call: TRBJ2-7; v_call: TRBV12-3/TRBV12-4; cdr3_length: 12; cdr3_aa: CASRVGQYEQYF
j_call: TRBJ2-6; v_call: TRBV15; cdr3_length: 17; cdr3_aa: CATSRDFAASGANVLTF
j_call: TRBJ2-3; v_call: TRBV6-6; cdr3_length: 15; cdr3_aa: CASSYESIRTDTQYF
j_call: TRBJ2-2; v_call: TRBV18; cdr3_length: 14; cdr3_aa: CASSPDRDTGELFF
j_call: TRBJ2-1; v_call: TRBV9; cdr3_length: 17; cdr3_aa: CASSASPSGRSYNEQFF
j_call: TRBJ2-3; v_call: TRBV2; cdr3_length: 14; cdr3_aa: CASSGGFGTDTQYF
j_call: TRBJ2-3; v_call: TRBV29-1; cdr3_length: 14; cdr3_aa: CSVAGVDSSDTQYF